These 2 T cell receptor beta chains came from one sample sequenced in a study of shared clonotypes between healthy human individuals. Naive-designated CD8 cells lacked CD45RO, were positively enriched for CCR7, and omitted terminally differentiated effector memory CD45RA+ cells. Data came from immunoSEQ multiplex PCR; TCRdb stores just in-frame clones and leaves some out. The data hold 1.5 million to 2.5 million clones, with around 96% observed a single time. Sequencing used naive CD8+ T cells sorted from blood. These receptor sequences come from a man between 18 and 29 years old in good health.

The chain joins TRBV11-2 to TRBJ1-1; possible D gene TRBD1, 6 bases. Germline-derived CDR1 and CDR2 are SGHAT and FQNNGV. With 3 bases removed from V and 4 bases from J, the gap between germline ends came to 9 bases. CDR3 length: 13 residues. DNA of the CDR3: TGTGCCAGCAGCTTTTCAGGGGCCACTGAAGCTTTCTTT. Its translation: CASSFSGATEAFF.

J is TRBJ2-7 and V is TRBV28; 8 bases are shared with TRBD1. The CDR3 has 13 amino acids. V dropped 4 bases and J dropped 5; count of bases not matched to a gene: 4. CDR1 MDHEN and CDR2 SYDVKM come from the germline V gene. CDR3 in DNA: TGTGCCAGCAGTTGGACAGGGAACCACGAGCAGTACTTC. It is translated as CASSWTGNHEQYF.